This T cell receptor beta chain was captured in a study of T-cell reconstitution after alpha-beta-depleted transplantation in children. This clonotype was observed many times. Its specificity is not known. V was clipped by 0 bases and J by 5 bases, with 10 bases between them. The CDR3 is 14 residues long. Germline loops: CDR1 MNHEY, CDR2 SVGAGI. General study results and limits: Reportedly, alpha-beta T cells present about two months post-transplant originated from several hundred expanded clones of graft origin. Several patients had high TCRbeta diversity at day 60; it came from surviving recipient T cells and thymic progenitors. Counts and diversity of T cells one year after transplant came mostly from newly produced T cells.

Researchers prepared the TCRbeta library using unique molecular identifiers, the study reports. A single record per CDR3 protein comes from TCRdb applying MiXCR to the PCR reads. The data hold approximately 300,000 distinct CDR3 sequences, with around a tenth observed a single time. This receptor was obtained from a male patient aged 2-15 years who had a stem cell transplant for chronic granulomatous disease, so the T cells may come from the graft donor. Sequencing was performed on peripheral blood, taken 180 days after TCRalphabeta/CD19-depleted stem cell transplant. The gene calls are TRBV6-5 and TRBJ2-5; possible D gene TRBD2, 6 bases. The CDR3 loop reads CASSYSSGGETQYF. CDR3 in DNA: TGTGCCAGCAGTTACTCTAGCGGAGGGGAGACCCAGTACTTC.